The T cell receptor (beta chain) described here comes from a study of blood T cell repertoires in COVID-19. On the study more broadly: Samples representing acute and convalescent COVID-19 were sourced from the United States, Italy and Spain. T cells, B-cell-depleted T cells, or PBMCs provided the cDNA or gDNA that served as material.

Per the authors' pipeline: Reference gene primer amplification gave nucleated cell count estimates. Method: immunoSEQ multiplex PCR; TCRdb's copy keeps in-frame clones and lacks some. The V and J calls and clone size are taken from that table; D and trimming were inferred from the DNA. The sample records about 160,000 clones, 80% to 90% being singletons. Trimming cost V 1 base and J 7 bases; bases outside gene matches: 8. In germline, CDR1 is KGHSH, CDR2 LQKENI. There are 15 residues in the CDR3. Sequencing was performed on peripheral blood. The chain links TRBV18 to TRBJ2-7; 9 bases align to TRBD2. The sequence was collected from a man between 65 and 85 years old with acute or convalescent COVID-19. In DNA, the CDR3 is TGTGCCAGCTCACCACAGTATAGCGGGAGTCGTGAGCAGTACTTC. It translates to CASSPQYSGSREQYF. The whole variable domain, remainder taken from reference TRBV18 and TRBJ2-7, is NAGVMQNPRHLVRRRGQEARLRCSPMKGHSHVYWYRQLPEEGLKFMVYLQKENIIDESGMPKERFSAEFPKEGPSILRIQQVVRGDSAAYFCASSPQYSGSREQYFGPGTRLTVT.